The rows below give T cell receptor beta chains drawn from one sample of a study of blood T cell repertoires in COVID-19. Sequencing used immunoSEQ multiplex PCR; TCRdb keeps in-frame clones, though not all of them. The table records some 160,000 clones, around 77% of them present only once. The sequencing input was peripheral blood. The receptors were sampled from a man between 65 and 85 years old with active or convalescent COVID-19. CDR3s include the opening cysteine and the closing phenylalanine or tryptophan. The D gene is left open where the match is weak. Rows give clone size only sometimes, using once, few, many, or a class for an expanded clone.

V gene: TRBV5-4
J gene: TRBJ2-1
CDR3 length: 15
clone size: -
D gene: -
CDR3 protein: CASSLDGSRNNEQFF
CDR3 DNA: TGTGCCAGCAGCTTGGACGGGAGTAGGAACAATGAGCAGTTCTTC

V gene: TRBV6-6
J gene: TRBJ1-1
CDR3 length: 12
clone size: -
D gene: -
CDR3 protein: CASSPINTEAFF
CDR3 DNA: TGTGCCAGCAGCCCTATTAACACTGAAGCTTTCTTT

V gene: TRBV7-2
J gene: TRBJ2-2
CDR3 length: 16
clone size: -
D gene: -
CDR3 protein: CASSVFGGGASGELFF
CDR3 DNA: TGTGCCAGCAGCGTCTTCGGAGGGGGGGCGAGCGGGGAGCTGTTTTTT

V gene: TRBV30
J gene: TRBJ1-5
CDR3 length: 15
clone size: -
D gene: TRBD1
CDR3 protein: CAWSPGQGAGQPQHF
CDR3 DNA: TGTGCCTGGAGTCCGGGACAGGGGGCAGGTCAGCCCCAGCATTTT

V gene: TRBV5-1
J gene: TRBJ2-5
CDR3 length: 13
clone size: -
D gene: TRBD2
CDR3 protein: CASRLAGEETQYF
CDR3 DNA: TGCGCCAGCAGGCTAGCGGGGGAAGAGACCCAGTACTTC

V gene: TRBV6-6
J gene: TRBJ1-4
CDR3 length: 15
clone size: few
D gene: -
CDR3 protein: CASSYEKATNEKLFF
CDR3 DNA: TGTGCCAGCAGTTACGAGAAAGCAACTAATGAAAAACTGTTTTTT

V gene: TRBV7-9
J gene: TRBJ1-1
CDR3 length: 13
clone size: few
D gene: -
CDR3 protein: CASSYRLGTEAFF
CDR3 DNA: TGTGCCAGCAGCTACCGGCTAGGTACGGAAGCTTTCTTT

V gene: TRBV19
J gene: TRBJ2-1
CDR3 length: 13
clone size: -
D gene: -
CDR3 protein: CASSIDRDNEQFF
CDR3 DNA: TGTGCCAGTAGTATAGACCGCGACAATGAGCAGTTCTTC

V gene: TRBV5-8
J gene: TRBJ2-7
CDR3 length: 15
clone size: -
D gene: -
CDR3 protein: CASSLAQGGVDEQYF
CDR3 DNA: TGTGCCAGCAGCTTGGCCCAGGGAGGCGTTGACGAGCAGTACTTC

V gene: TRBV23-1
J gene: TRBJ2-7
CDR3 length: 17
clone size: -
D gene: -
CDR3 protein: CASSPQEDGGYSYEQYF
CDR3 DNA: TGCGCCAGCAGTCCACAAGAGGACGGAGGATATTCCTACGAGCAGTACTTC

V gene: TRBV6-5
J gene: TRBJ1-5
CDR3 length: 15
clone size: -
D gene: -
CDR3 protein: CASVSSGGGNQPQHF
CDR3 DNA: TGTGCCAGCGTTTCCAGCGGGGGAGGCAATCAGCCCCAGCATTTT

V gene: TRBV4-1
J gene: TRBJ1-2
CDR3 length: 14
clone size: -
D gene: -
CDR3 protein: CASSQDSGNSGYTF
CDR3 DNA: TGCGCCAGCAGCCAAGACTCTGGTAACAGTGGCTACACCTTC

V gene: TRBV4-1
J gene: TRBJ2-7
CDR3 length: 16
clone size: -
D gene: TRBD2
CDR3 protein: CASSQDIREGWNEQYF
CDR3 DNA: TGCGCCAGCAGCCAAGATATCAGGGAGGGTTGGAACGAGCAGTACTTC

V gene: TRBV5-1
J gene: TRBJ2-1
CDR3 length: 14
clone size: -
D gene: -
CDR3 protein: CASSFSDYYNEQFF
CDR3 DNA: TGCGCCAGCAGCTTCTCAGACTACTACAATGAGCAGTTCTTC

V gene: TRBV7-2
J gene: TRBJ1-6
CDR3 length: 16
clone size: -
D gene: TRBD1
CDR3 protein: CASSPRWDRINSPLHF
CDR3 DNA: TGTGCCAGCAGCCCACGCTGGGACAGAATTAATTCACCCCTCCACTTT

V gene: TRBV11-2
J gene: TRBJ1-4
CDR3 length: 14
clone size: -
D gene: -
CDR3 protein: CASSLQGPQEKLFF
CDR3 DNA: TGTGCCAGCAGCCTCCAGGGGCCCCAAGAAAAACTGTTTTTT

V gene: TRBV28
J gene: TRBJ1-4
CDR3 length: 14
clone size: -
D gene: TRBD1
CDR3 protein: CASRLGTGVEKLFF
CDR3 DNA: TGTGCCAGCAGGCTAGGGACAGGGGTGGAAAAACTGTTTTTT

V gene: TRBV7-2
J gene: TRBJ2-1
CDR3 length: 14
clone size: -
D gene: TRBD1
CDR3 protein: CASSLGQGKGEQFF
CDR3 DNA: TGTGCCAGCAGCCTGGGACAGGGTAAGGGTGAGCAGTTCTTC

V gene: TRBV6-6
J gene: TRBJ1-1
CDR3 length: 14
clone size: -
D gene: -
CDR3 protein: CASRDRQMNTEAFF
CDR3 DNA: TGTGCCAGCAGGGACCGACAGATGAACACTGAAGCTTTCTTT

V gene: TRBV2
J gene: TRBJ1-6
CDR3 length: 12
clone size: -
D gene: TRBD1
CDR3 protein: CASSETGASLHF
CDR3 DNA: TGTGCCAGCAGTGAAACAGGGGCAAGTCTCCACTTT

V gene: TRBV24-1
J gene: TRBJ2-2
CDR3 length: 17
clone size: -
D gene: -
CDR3 protein: CAAYNGAPSATTGELFF
CDR3 DNA: TGTGCCGCCTACAATGGGGCGCCGTCAGCGACCACCGGGGAGCTGTTTTTT

V gene: TRBV5-1
J gene: TRBJ1-1
CDR3 length: 16
clone size: -
D gene: -
CDR3 protein: CASRFGSEFTNTEAFF
CDR3 DNA: TGCGCCAGCAGGTTCGGGTCAGAATTCACGAACACTGAAGCTTTCTTT

V gene: TRBV7-2
J gene: TRBJ1-3
CDR3 length: 16
clone size: once
D gene: -
CDR3 protein: CASSEVGQSSGNTIYF
CDR3 DNA: TGTGCCAGCAGCGAGGTAGGACAGAGCTCTGGAAACACCATATATTTT

V gene: TRBV6-5
J gene: TRBJ2-1
CDR3 length: 15
clone size: -
D gene: -
CDR3 protein: CASSYGSVGLNEQFF
CDR3 DNA: TGTGCCAGCAGTTATGGATCGGTGGGCCTTAATGAGCAGTTCTTC

V gene: TRBV21-1
J gene: TRBJ1-5
CDR3 length: 14
clone size: -
D gene: -
CDR3 protein: CASSDRQVGQPQHF
CDR3 DNA: TGTGCCAGCAGCGATCGACAGGTTGGACAGCCCCAGCATTTT

V gene: TRBV30
J gene: TRBJ2-7
CDR3 length: 12
clone size: few
D gene: -
CDR3 protein: CAWDRPLREQYF
CDR3 DNA: TGTGCCTGGGACAGGCCTTTGAGGGAGCAGTACTTC

V gene: TRBV21-1
J gene: TRBJ1-2
CDR3 length: 13
clone size: -
D gene: -
CDR3 protein: CASTGDRDNGYTF
CDR3 DNA: TGTGCCAGCACGGGGGACAGGGATAATGGCTACACCTTC

V gene: TRBV5-1
J gene: TRBJ2-3
CDR3 length: 16
clone size: -
D gene: -
CDR3 protein: CASSYLDSLSTDTQYF
CDR3 DNA: TGCGCCAGCAGCTACTTGGACTCTCTTAGCACAGATACGCAGTATTTT

V gene: TRBV6-5
J gene: TRBJ1-1
CDR3 length: 13
clone size: -
D gene: -
CDR3 protein: CASTKSWNTEAFF
CDR3 DNA: TGTGCCAGTACTAAGTCCTGGAACACTGAAGCTTTCTTT

V gene: TRBV4-2
J gene: TRBJ2-3
CDR3 length: 17
clone size: -
D gene: TRBD2
CDR3 protein: CASSQEMRAGGSDTQYF
CDR3 DNA: TGTGCCAGCAGCCAAGAAATGCGAGCGGGGGGTAGCGATACGCAGTATTTT

V gene: TRBV6-5
J gene: TRBJ1-2
CDR3 length: 14
clone size: -
D gene: -
CDR3 protein: CASRQQGTNYGYTF
CDR3 DNA: TGTGCCAGCAGACAACAGGGAACTAACTATGGCTACACCTTC

V gene: TRBV11-2
J gene: TRBJ2-3
CDR3 length: 14
clone size: few
D gene: -
CDR3 protein: CASSLGTSTDTQYF
CDR3 DNA: TGTGCCAGCAGCTTAGGTACTAGCACAGATACGCAGTATTTT

V gene: TRBV10-3
J gene: TRBJ1-1
CDR3 length: 12
clone size: -
D gene: TRBD1
CDR3 protein: CAIGGQTSEAFF
CDR3 DNA: TGTGCCATCGGGGGACAGACTTCTGAAGCTTTCTTT

V gene: TRBV28
J gene: TRBJ1-2
CDR3 length: 13
clone size: -
D gene: -
CDR3 protein: CASSLATGRGYTF
CDR3 DNA: TGTGCCAGCAGTTTAGCGACAGGAAGGGGCTACACCTTC

V gene: TRBV11-2
J gene: TRBJ2-7
CDR3 length: 16
clone size: -
D gene: TRBD2
CDR3 protein: CASSFKAGGTPYEQYF
CDR3 DNA: TGTGCCAGCAGCTTCAAAGCGGGGGGGACGCCCTACGAGCAGTACTTC

V gene: TRBV6-5
J gene: TRBJ1-4
CDR3 length: 13
clone size: -
D gene: -
CDR3 protein: CASSYQGGEKLFF
CDR3 DNA: TGTGCCAGCAGTTACCAGGGAGGAGAAAAACTGTTTTTT

V gene: TRBV28
J gene: TRBJ1-5
CDR3 length: 15
clone size: -
D gene: TRBD1
CDR3 protein: CASSLGTGGSQPQHF
CDR3 DNA: TGTGCCAGCAGTCTTGGGACAGGGGGCAGTCAGCCCCAGCATTTT

V gene: TRBV2
J gene: TRBJ2-2
CDR3 length: 16
clone size: few
D gene: TRBD1
CDR3 protein: CASSPQGAVNTGELFF
CDR3 DNA: TGTGCCAGCAGTCCCCAGGGGGCCGTGAACACCGGGGAGCTGTTTTTT

V gene: TRBV24-1
J gene: TRBJ2-5
CDR3 length: 14
clone size: -
D gene: TRBD1
CDR3 protein: CATSDLRQGRTQYF
CDR3 DNA: TGTGCCACCAGTGATTTAAGACAGGGGAGGACCCAGTACTTC

V gene: TRBV10-3
J gene: TRBJ1-1
CDR3 length: 14
clone size: -
D gene: TRBD1
CDR3 protein: CAISEDREKGEAFF
CDR3 DNA: TGTGCCATCAGTGAGGACAGGGAGAAAGGTGAAGCTTTCTTT

V gene: TRBV19
J gene: TRBJ1-3
CDR3 length: 15
clone size: -
D gene: TRBD1
CDR3 protein: CASKKGASAGNTIYF
CDR3 DNA: TGTGCCAGTAAAAAGGGGGCTTCGGCGGGAAACACCATATATTTT

V gene: TRBV18
J gene: TRBJ1-1
CDR3 length: 15
clone size: once
D gene: TRBD1
CDR3 protein: CASSLQGEGNTEAFF
CDR3 DNA: TGTGCCAGCTCACTACAGGGGGAAGGTAACACTGAAGCTTTCTTT

V gene: TRBV3-1/TRBV3-2
J gene: TRBJ2-3
CDR3 length: 16
clone size: -
D gene: TRBD2
CDR3 protein: CASSQDPGGWADTQYF
CDR3 DNA: TGTGCCAGCAGCCAAGATCCGGGAGGATGGGCAGATACGCAGTATTTT

V gene: TRBV3-1/TRBV3-2
J gene: TRBJ1-5
CDR3 length: 12
clone size: -
D gene: TRBD1
CDR3 protein: CATQGADQPQHF
CDR3 DNA: TGTGCCACCCAGGGGGCTGATCAGCCCCAGCATTTT

V gene: TRBV27
J gene: TRBJ1-4
CDR3 length: 14
clone size: -
D gene: TRBD1
CDR3 protein: CASRGDRGNEKLFF
CDR3 DNA: TGTGCCAGCAGGGGGGACAGGGGGAATGAAAAACTGTTTTTT

V gene: TRBV5-1
J gene: TRBJ2-7
CDR3 length: 15
clone size: -
D gene: TRBD2
CDR3 protein: CASSLDYGGAFEQYF
CDR3 DNA: TGCGCCAGCAGCTTGGATTACGGGGGGGCTTTCGAGCAGTACTTC

V gene: TRBV30
J gene: TRBJ1-4
CDR3 length: 18
clone size: -
D gene: TRBD1
CDR3 protein: CACLPGTGGFATNEKLFF
CDR3 DNA: TGTGCCTGTCTACCCGGGACAGGGGGTTTCGCAACTAATGAAAAACTGTTTTTT

V gene: TRBV6-6
J gene: TRBJ1-4
CDR3 length: 14
clone size: -
D gene: -
CDR3 protein: CASSSGSTNEKLFF
CDR3 DNA: TGTGCCAGCAGTTCAGGGTCAACTAATGAAAAACTGTTTTTT

V gene: TRBV7-9
J gene: TRBJ1-2
CDR3 length: 14
clone size: -
D gene: -
CDR3 protein: CASSTGGAHYGYTF
CDR3 DNA: TGTGCCAGCAGCACCGGGGGGGCTCACTATGGCTACACCTTC

V gene: TRBV3-1/TRBV3-2
J gene: TRBJ2-5
CDR3 length: 15
clone size: -
D gene: -
CDR3 protein: CASSQGSGVGETQYF
CDR3 DNA: TGTGCCAGCAGCCAAGGATCGGGAGTTGGAGAGACCCAGTACTTC

V gene: TRBV6-5
J gene: TRBJ2-5
CDR3 length: 15
clone size: -
D gene: TRBD2
CDR3 protein: CASRPERGFQETQYF
CDR3 DNA: TGTGCCAGCAGACCCGAGCGGGGGTTTCAAGAGACCCAGTACTTC

V gene: TRBV29-1
J gene: TRBJ1-1
CDR3 length: 10
clone size: -
D gene: -
CDR3 protein: CSVDINEAFF
CDR3 DNA: TGCAGCGTCGACATAAATGAAGCTTTCTTT

V gene: TRBV5-1
J gene: TRBJ1-6
CDR3 length: 13
clone size: -
D gene: -
CDR3 protein: CASSLPEGSPLHF
CDR3 DNA: TGCGCCAGCAGCTTGCCAGAGGGTTCACCCCTCCACTTT

V gene: TRBV12-3/TRBV12-4
J gene: TRBJ1-2
CDR3 length: 12
clone size: -
D gene: TRBD1
CDR3 protein: CASRGTDYGYTF
CDR3 DNA: TGTGCCAGCAGAGGGACAGACTATGGCTACACCTTC